These 27 T cell receptor beta chains came from one sample sequenced in a study of regulatory T cells in long-lasting Graves disease. Time point in this sample: newly diagnosed GD, antithyroid drugs for less than 3 months. Following extraction of RNA from PBMCs, that RNA was used to make the TCR library. Building the TCR beta libraries relied on iRepertoire HTBI primers, and CDR3 regions underwent Arm-PCR. In TCRdb, the multiplex PCR reads were re-called with MiXCR into one record per CDR3 protein. The data contain 550,000 to 650,000 distinct CDR3 sequences, about 15% of them singletons. These records were also assigned to another study, of T cells in Graves' hyperthyroidism and ophthalmopathy.

The starting material was peripheral blood mononuclear cells (PBMCs), obtained at new diagnosis, from a patient treated with antithyroid drugs. These TCRs come from a man aged 18 to 30 with Graves disease.

This clonotype was counted only a few times. The genes are TRBV7-9 and TRBJ1-2; TRBD1 aligns across 7 bases. The trim removed 0 bases at V and 6 bases at J, leaving 10 bases unmatched. Germline CDR1 SEHNR, CDR2 FQNEAQ (reference sequence). The length of the CDR3 is 16 residues. The DNA of the CDR3 is TGTGCCAGCAGCTTAGCGGATTTCAGGGGGGTCAATGGCTACACCTTC. This encodes CASSLADFRGVNGYTF.

In this sample, this clonotype turned up a few times. CDR3 in amino acids: CSARGSVSYEQYF. In DNA form, the CDR3 reads TGCAGTGCTAGAGGGAGCGTCTCCTACGAGCAGTACTTC. This rearrangement joins TRBV20-1 to TRBJ2-7; D gene unclear. The CDR3 consists of 13 residues. Germline-derived CDR1 and CDR2 are DFQATT and SNEGSKA (reference sequence). V was cut by 1 base and J by 0 bases, with 7 bases left in between.

The V gene is TRBV6-1, the J gene TRBJ2-1; TRBD2 aligns across 10 bases. Trimming at V came to 9 bases and at J to 5 bases, leaving 13 bases not matched to a gene. Germline V gene lookup returns CDR1 MNHNS and CDR2 SASEGT. The CDR3 extends over 16 amino acids. The DNA of the CDR3 is TGTGCCAGTCTACTACAAGCGGGAGGGCCAAACAATGAGCAGTTCTTC. This translates into CASLLQAGGPNNEQFF.

This clonotype was recorded at least ten times. The chain recombines TRBV11-1 with TRBJ2-7; 13 bases match TRBD2. Trimming at V came to 5 bases and at J to 7 bases, leaving 11 bases not matched to a gene. This CDR3 contains 16 residues. Germline V CDR1 and CDR2: SGHAT, FQDESV (reference sequence). DNA of the CDR3: TGTGCCAGCAGCCCGAACCCGGGACTAGCGGGATATGAGCAGTACTTC. Protein: CASSPNPGLAGYEQYF.

The CDR3 nucleotides are TGCAGTGCTGTAAGGGGTACTTCGAACACCGGGGAGCTGTTTTTT. It codes for CSAVRGTSNTGELFF. This chain uses TRBV20-1 with TRBJ2-2; a weak D match, TRBD1 (5 bases). Trimming cost V 5 bases and J 0 bases, with 13 bases left between them. Per germline, CDR1 DFQATT and CDR2 SNEGSKA (reference sequence). The CDR3 runs to 15 residues.

This clonotype has a handful of counts. The V call is TRBV12-3 or TRBV12-4, the J call TRBJ2-7; D unresolved. Trimming took 0 bases from V and 3 from J, leaving 9 bases between them. CDR3 length equals 14 residues. CDR3 in DNA: TGTGCCAGCAGTTTAGCCGGGTTCCGCTACGAGCAGTACTTC. Protein sequence: CASSLAGFRYEQYF.

The chain couples TRBV7-9 to TRBJ2-1; 8 positions match TRBD2. The V segment lost 5 bases and the J segment 7 bases; nucleotides outside the gene matches: 13. CDR1 SEHNR and CDR2 FQNEAQ come from the germline V gene (reference sequence). This CDR3 is 16 amino acids long. The CDR3 region has the DNA TGTGCCAGCAGCGAAACGAGGCTAGCGGGTTTAAATGAGCAGTTCTTC. This translates into CASSETRLAGLNEQFF.

This clonotype was seen many times. The V gene is TRBV28, the J gene TRBJ2-3, with 10 bases identical to TRBD2. J was trimmed by 3 bases and V by 5 bases; bases with no gene match: 8. Germline values: CDR1 MDHEN, CDR2 SYDVKM. CDR3 length equals 16 residues. This chain's CDR3 is CASSPPSGRVTDTQYF. CDR3 in DNA: TGTGCCAGCAGTCCACCTAGCGGGAGAGTTACAGATACGCAGTATTTT. Based on the CDR3 plus reference TRBV28 and TRBJ2-3, the full variable domain is DVKVTQSSRYLVKRTGEKVFLECVQDMDHENMFWYRQDPGLGLRLIYFSYDVKMKEKGDIPEGYSVSREKKERFSLILESASTNQTSMYLCASSPPSGRVTDTQYFGPGTRLTVL.

In the case of this clonotype: A much larger clone sits a single nucleotide away, making a read error possible. The chain is built from TRBV11-2 and TRBJ2-2; possibly TRBD2 for D (5 bases). The germline V gene encodes CDR1 SGHAT and CDR2 FQNNGV. This CDR3 contains 15 residues. For the CDR3, the DNA is TGTGCCAGCAACCCAGACCCAGGTTTCCCCGGGGAGCTGCTTTTT. Encoded protein: CASNPDPGFPGELLF.

This clonotype occurred many times. This chain uses TRBV2 with TRBJ1-5; D may be TRBD1 (5 bases). Trimming took off 8 bases at V and 2 bases at J, with 13 bases between the two ends. Germline V gene sequence: CDR1 SNHLY, CDR2 FYNNEI. The CDR3 sequence is 14 residues long. The CDR3: CASSGIEGNQPQHF. For the CDR3, the DNA is TGTGCCAGCTCAGGGATAGAGGGCAATCAGCCCCAGCATTTT.

This sequence joins TRBV6-5 and TRBJ2-7, with TRBD1 identical over 8 bases. V was pared by 8 bases and J by 1 base, with 19 bases of the junction left unmatched. The CDR3 is 18 residues long. Germline CDR1 reads MNHEY; CDR2 reads SVGAGI. CDR3: CASVYSMAGTGLSYEQYF. The DNA for the CDR3 is TGTGCCAGCGTTTACTCGATGGCCGGGACAGGCTTGTCCTACGAGCAGTACTTC.

This clonotype appeared many times. The chain uses TRBV11-3 and TRBJ2-3; 8 bases fit TRBD1. With 7 bases clipped from V and 2 bases from J, the junction kept 11 bases outside the gene matches. Germline lookup yields CDR1 SGHNT and CDR2 YENEEA. This CDR3 comprises 16 residues. DNA of the CDR3: TGTGCCAGCACCTCTTCACAGGGGGGCTTCACAGATACGCAGTATTTT. It encodes CASTSSQGGFTDTQYF.

The table lists this clonotype with a few counts. The chain employs TRBV27 and TRBJ2-5, with a weak D call TRBD2 (5 bases). V gave up 5 bases and J gave up 7 bases, with 11 bases separating them. The CDR3 consists of 12 residues. Germline V gene sequence: CDR1 MNHEY, CDR2 SMNVEV (reference sequence). The CDR3 DNA follows: TGTGCCAGCAGTCATCTAGAGGGGACCCAGTACTTC. Its protein is CASSHLEGTQYF.

The count of this clonotype is one. A junction end diverges from the germline sequence, so it may reflect a read error. V gene TRBV7-3 combines with J gene TRBJ2-1, with 11 positions matching TRBD2. The CDR3 loop spans 14 amino acids. Germline CDR1 is SGHTA and CDR2 is FQGTGA. The DNA of the CDR3 is TGTGCCGGCAGCTTAGCGGGGGGGAACAATGAGCAGTTCTTC. This gives the protein CAGSLAGGNNEQFF.

The V gene is TRBV25-1, the J gene TRBJ2-3; D call uncertain. Per germline, CDR1 MGHDK and CDR2 SYGVNS. The CDR3 consists of 17 residues. Trimming shortened V by 3 bases and J by 2 bases, and 18 bases separated the two germline ends. CDR3 bases: TGTGCCAGCAGTGAGAAATATGGTCGTTGGGACACAGATACGCAGTATTTT. This translates into CASSEKYGRWDTDTQYF.

This clonotype was counted ten times or more. The CDR3 DNA reads TGCAGTGCTCGACTCACAGGGGGCGCCGGGGTAGGCTCCTACGAGCAGTACTTC. It specifies CSARLTGGAGVGSYEQYF. The chain uses TRBV20-1 and TRBJ2-7; TRBD1 agrees at 9 bases. The J segment lost 0 bases and the V segment lost 5 bases, leaving 17 bases of the junction unmatched. The CDR3 loop spans 18 amino acids. Germline CDR1 is DFQATT and CDR2 is SNEGSKA (reference sequence).

The rearrangement links TRBV5-5 to TRBJ2-2, with D hard to call. Deletions cut 3 bases from V and 4 bases from J, with 13 bases between. Looked up from germline, CDR1 is SGHKS and CDR2 is YYEKEE (reference sequence). CDR3 length: 15 amino acids. This chain's CDR3 is CASSSPDGATGELFF. The CDR3 nucleotides read TGTGCCAGCAGCTCGCCGGACGGAGCCACCGGGGAGCTGTTTTTT.

Many counts were recorded for this clonotype. The chain uses TRBV28 and TRBJ2-7; TRBD1 aligns across 9 bases. V was pared by 6 bases and J by 3 bases, with 9 bases of the junction left unmatched. The germline V gene encodes CDR1 MDHEN and CDR2 SYDVKM. The CDR3 is 15 residues long. CDR3 nucleotide sequence: TGTGCCAGCAGCCGGGAACAGGGGGCGAACTACGAGCAGTACTTC. Its protein product is CASSREQGANYEQYF.

The chain carries TRBV19 and TRBJ2-1; 9 bases match TRBD2. This CDR3 is built from 15 residues. With V trimmed by 4 bases and J by 6 bases, 7 bases remained unmatched. Germline V gene data show CDR1 as LNHDA and CDR2 as SQIVND (reference sequence). The CDR3: CASSTGLALSNEQFF. The CDR3, as DNA: TGTGCCAGTAGTACCGGACTAGCGTTGAGCAATGAGCAGTTCTTC.

This chain links TRBV13 with TRBJ1-3, with 7 bases aligning to TRBD1. Trimming removed 2 bases from V and 0 bases from J; junction bases left unmatched: 1. This CDR3 region has 15 residues. The germline V gene encodes CDR1 PRHDT and CDR2 FYEKMQ (reference sequence). CDR3 nucleotides: TGTGCCAGCAGCTTATACAGGGGCTCTGGAAACACCATATATTTT. Its protein product is CASSLYRGSGNTIYF.

The chain uses TRBV27 and TRBJ2-1, with TRBD2 matching over 11 bases. The CDR3 sequence is 18 residues long. With 7 bases clipped from V and 2 bases from J, the junction kept 13 bases outside the gene matches. CDR1 is MNHEY and CDR2 is SMNVEV in the germline V gene (reference sequence). The CDR3 is CASIRVAGGASPYNEQFF. DNA for the CDR3: TGTGCCAGCATCAGGGTAGCGGGAGGGGCGTCCCCCTACAATGAGCAGTTCTTC.

This clonotype was observed a handful of times. The V call is TRBV5-6, the J call TRBJ2-1; perhaps TRBD2 as D (5 bases). V lost 2 bases to trimming and J lost 7 bases, with 16 bases between them. From germline, CDR1 is SGHDT and CDR2 YYEEEE. CDR3 length: 15 residues. The CDR3, as DNA: TGTGCCAGCAGCTTCCCCGGCAGCGAGGGTAATGAGCAGTTCTTC. Its translation: CASSFPGSEGNEQFF.

This clonotype was detected ten times or more. V is TRBV11-1 and J is TRBJ1-1, with TRBD1 identical over 7 bases. The CDR3 is made up of 14 amino acids. With 4 bases clipped from V and 5 bases from J, the junction kept 7 bases outside the gene matches. Germline CDR1 is SGHAT and CDR2 is FQDESV (reference sequence). CDR3 bases: TGTGCCAGCAGCTCCCGGACAGGTGGGACTGAAGCTTTCTTT. This sequence encodes CASSSRTGGTEAFF.

A few counts support this clonotype. The CDR3 DNA reads as TGTGCCAGCAGCTTAATTGACAGGGCCGGGGAGCTGTTTTTT. This gives the protein CASSLIDRAGELFF. The chain employs TRBV7-3 and TRBJ2-2; 7 positions match TRBD1. The ends lost 1 base at V and 6 bases at J; junction bases unmatched: 2. The CDR3 extends over 14 amino acids. The germline V gene encodes CDR1 SGHTA and CDR2 FQGTGA.

A note on this clonotype: A read error may explain this, as a much larger clone is one base away. The chain couples TRBV7-9 to TRBJ1-1; 8 positions agree with TRBD1. J gave up 3 bases and V 5 bases, and 11 bases lay outside the gene matches. Germline lookup yields CDR1 SEHNR and CDR2 FQNEAQ (reference sequence). This CDR3 has 16 residues. CDR3 DNA: TGTGCCAGCAGCCAAGCAGCCTCGGACAGGGACACTGAAGCTTTCTTT. It yields the protein CASSQAASDRDTEAFF.

This clonotype has a handful of counts. V gene TRBV10-1 combines with J gene TRBJ2-2, with 14 positions matching TRBD2. The J segment lost 4 bases and the V segment lost 0 bases, leaving 1 base of the junction unmatched. Germline V gives CDR1 WNHNN, CDR2 SYGVQD (reference sequence). This CDR3 spans 17 amino acids. CDR3 bases: TGCGCCAGCAGTGAGTCGGGACTAGCGGGAGTCACCGGGGAGCTGTTTTTT. This sequence encodes CASSESGLAGVTGELFF.

Comment on this clonotype: A read error may explain this, as a much larger clone is one base away. The V gene is TRBV18, the J gene TRBJ1-5; perhaps TRBD1 as D (6 bases). Germline V gene sequence: CDR1 KGHSH, CDR2 LQKENI. The CDR3 length is 14 residues. The CDR3 loop reads CTSSPGQDNQPQHF. The CDR3 DNA sequence: TGTACCAGCTCACCGGGACAAGACAATCAGCCCCAGCATTTT.